Listed below are T cell receptor beta chains from one sample, sequenced in a study of blood T cells in healthy people across ages. TCRdb re-derived calls from the 5' RACE reads in MiXCR, one entry per CDR3 protein. Of some 1.5 million distinct CDR3 sequences detected, about 30% appear once; the ten largest clones hold around 7.7%. The sequenced sample consisted of blood. These receptors all stem from a woman between 25 and 40 years old in good health. Each CDR3 is given with its conserved first and last residue. D genes are given only for firm matches. Clone size is given for some rows only: seen once, a few or many times, or a class if the clone is expanded.

d_gene	j_gene	abundance	v_gene	CDR3nt	CDR3aa
-	TRBJ2-7	many	TRBV5-1	TGCGCCAGCAGCTTGGGACTGTTCAACTACGAGCAGTACTTC	CASSLGLFNYEQYF
TRBD1	TRBJ1-1	few	TRBV2	TGTGCCAGGATAATACAGGGGGAAGATGAAGCTTTCTTT	CARIIQGEDEAFF
-	TRBJ2-2	few	TRBV29-1	TGCAGCGTTGTCCAGTCCGGGGAGCTGTTTTTT	CSVVQSGELFF
-	TRBJ2-5	many	TRBV29-1	TGCAGCGTTGAGGGCCTTCAAGAGACCCAGTACTTC	CSVEGLQETQYF
-	TRBJ2-7	many	TRBV5-5	TGTGCCAGCAGCTCGTGGTTCGAGCAGTACTTC	CASSSWFEQYF
-	TRBJ1-2	-	TRBV5-1	TGCGCCAGCAGCCCCAGGGGAGACGGCGGCTACACCTTC	CASSPRGDGGYTF
-	TRBJ1-5	-	TRBV2	TGTGCCAGCAGTGATAGGGCAGTAAATCAGCCCCAGCATTTT	CASSDRAVNQPQHF
TRBD2	TRBJ2-3	many	TRBV20-1	TGCAGTGCGGGGACTAGTGAGGACACAGATACGCAGTATTTT	CSAGTSEDTDTQYF
-	TRBJ1-1	few	TRBV12-3/TRBV12-4	TGTGCCAGCAGTTTGGTCCTGGCGGAGGCTTTCTTT	CASSLVLAEAFF
TRBD1	TRBJ1-2	-	TRBV7-8	TGTGCCAGCAGCCACTCTTTGGACAGGGAAGACTATGGCTACACCTTC	CASSHSLDREDYGYTF
-	TRBJ1-4	many	TRBV5-1	TGCGCCAGCAGCCCCGGAGGAGGGGGTGAAAAACTGTTTTTT	CASSPGGGGEKLFF
TRBD2	TRBJ2-7	few	TRBV20-1	TGCAGTGCTAGAGAGCGAAGCGGGGGATACAATGAGCAGTACTTC	CSARERSGGYNEQYF
-	TRBJ1-1	once	TRBV19	TGTGCCAGTCAAGGCAGGGCGAACACTGAAGCTTTCTTT	CASQGRANTEAFF
-	TRBJ2-5	-	TRBV12-3/TRBV12-4	TGTGCCAGCACCGACGCTCGGCAGGGAATCCAGCAAGAGACCCAGTACTTC	CASTDARQGIQQETQYF
TRBD1	TRBJ1-5	-	TRBV20-1	TGCAGTGCTAGAAGACAGGGTGGTCGGAATCAGCCCCAGCATTTT	CSARRQGGRNQPQHF
-	TRBJ2-5	many	TRBV18	TGTGCCAGCTCACCGGTACCCTCGAGGGAGCAGTACTTC	CASSPVPSREQYF
-	TRBJ2-7	few	TRBV30	TGTGCCTGGAGTGTTCAGGCCTCCTACGAGCAGTACTTC	CAWSVQASYEQYF
-	TRBJ2-7	many	TRBV6-5	TGTGCCAGCAGTTCGCAATCCCACGAGCAGTACTTC	CASSSQSHEQYF
TRBD1	TRBJ1-1	-	TRBV5-1	TGCGCCAGCAGCGTGGGACAGGGGGGAAGGGAAACTGAAGCTTTCTTT	CASSVGQGGRETEAFF
TRBD1	TRBJ2-7	many	TRBV20-1	TGCAGTGCTCGACGGACAGGCACCTACGAGCAGTACTTC	CSARRTGTYEQYF
TRBD1	TRBJ1-2	few	TRBV12-3/TRBV12-4	TGTGCCAGCAGTTTAGGGACAGGGTTTGATGGCTACACCTTC	CASSLGTGFDGYTF
-	TRBJ1-5	few	TRBV7-2	TGTGCCAGCAGCCCGACGCGGGCTCAGCCCCAGCATTTT	CASSPTRAQPQHF
TRBD2	TRBJ2-1	-	TRBV12-3/TRBV12-4	TGTGCCTGCAAGGTGTTAGCGGGAGGTGAGCAGTTCTTC	CACKVLAGGEQFF
TRBD1	TRBJ2-7	-	TRBV7-9	TGTGCCAGCAGCTTAGACCCCGGGACAGGGTATAGCGAGCAGTACTTC	CASSLDPGTGYSEQYF
-	TRBJ2-7	few	TRBV5-5	TGTGCCAGCAGCTGGGACATCCCTACCTACGAGCAGTACTTC	CASSWDIPTYEQYF
TRBD1	TRBJ2-5	-	TRBV20-1	TGCAGTGCTGACAAAACAGGGGGAGAGACCCAGTACTTC	CSADKTGGETQYF
TRBD1	TRBJ1-1	-	TRBV6-1	TGTGCCGTACAGGGGCACACTGAAGCTTTCTTT	CAVQGHTEAFF
-	TRBJ1-4	-	TRBV25-1	TGTGCCAGCAGTGGGAGACAGAGTGCAACTAATGAAAAACTGTTTTTT	CASSGRQSATNEKLFF
TRBD1	TRBJ1-2	-	TRBV7-8	TGTGCCAGCAGCTTAGCGCCCCGGACAGGGGGCGGCTATGGCTACACCTTC	CASSLAPRTGGGYGYTF
TRBD1	TRBJ1-5	-	TRBV6-6	TGTGCCAACGGCCTAACGACAGGGGACTCGAATCAGCCCCAGCATTTT	CANGLTTGDSNQPQHF
-	TRBJ1-4	once	TRBV7-2	TGTGCCAGCAGCTTGGGCAGAGAACCTAAACTGTTTTTT	CASSLGREPKLFF
-	TRBJ1-5	-	TRBV12-3/TRBV12-4	TGTGCCAGCAGATTCGGCCAGACAAATCAGCCCCAGCATTTT	CASRFGQTNQPQHF
-	TRBJ2-2	few	TRBV27	TGTGCCAGCAGTTTGCAGTCCACCGGGGAGCTGTTTTTT	CASSLQSTGELFF
-	TRBJ2-1	-	TRBV20-1	TGCAGTGCTACAACCGGGACTCCGATCGCTGAGCAGTTCTTC	CSATTGTPIAEQFF
TRBD1	TRBJ2-1	many	TRBV5-1	TGCGCCAGCAGCTTGGGGATACAGGGGGCTCCCGGAGGAGCGCAGTTCTTC	CASSLGIQGAPGGAQFF
-	TRBJ2-1	few	TRBV9	TGTGCCAGCAGCGTAGTGGCCCACAATGAGCAGTTCTTC	CASSVVAHNEQFF
-	TRBJ1-2	-	TRBV6-5	TGTGCCAGCAGTTTGCGAAACGCTAACTATGGCTACACCTTC	CASSLRNANYGYTF
-	TRBJ1-5	-	TRBV24-1	TGTGCCACCAGTCCAGGGCAGGCGACCAATCAGCCCCAGCATTTT	CATSPGQATNQPQHF
-	TRBJ2-7	-	TRBV15	TGTGCCACCAGCAGAGAAAGGGGGGCGCCCCCCTACGAGCAGTACTTC	CATSRERGAPPYEQYF
-	TRBJ1-2	many	TRBV5-5	TGTGCCAGCAGCTTGGATGCAACGACCCTATATGGCTACACCTTC	CASSLDATTLYGYTF
-	TRBJ2-7	-	TRBV21-1	TGTGCCAGCAGCAGGCGGAACCGGGACAGGGAGGGGAAACTCCGCGAGCAGTACTTC	CASSRRNRDREGKLREQYF
-	TRBJ2-7	-	TRBV5-1	TGCGCCAGCAGCCGGACAGATAGCTCCTACAATGAGCAGTACTTC	CASSRTDSSYNEQYF
-	TRBJ2-2	-	TRBV19	TGTGCCAGTAGTATGTTGGGTGTCGGGGAGCTGTTTTTT	CASSMLGVGELFF
-	TRBJ1-4	-	TRBV7-9	TGTGCCAGCAGCTTAGCGTTAAGAGGAGAAACTAATGAAAAACTGTTTTTT	CASSLALRGETNEKLFF
TRBD2	TRBJ2-5	-	TRBV6-2/TRBV6-3	TGTGCCAGCAGGGACGGACTAGCACAAGAGACCCAGTACTTC	CASRDGLAQETQYF
-	TRBJ1-6	-	TRBV14	TGTGCCACCAGCCGAAGTTATAATTCACCCCTCCACTTT	CATSRSYNSPLHF
TRBD2	TRBJ2-1	-	TRBV9	TGTGCCAGCAGCGTAGACGGGAGGGCCAACAATGAGCAGTTCTTC	CASSVDGRANNEQFF
-	TRBJ2-5	few	TRBV6-5	TGTGCCAGCACCAAAGACTCGTACCAAGAGACCCAGTACTTC	CASTKDSYQETQYF
-	TRBJ2-3	-	TRBV5-1	TGCGCCACCGCTGTGAGACAGGGAGGAGATACGCAGTATTTT	CATAVRQGGDTQYF
-	TRBJ1-1	few	TRBV30	TGTGCCTGGAGTGTACGAGGTCAGGAGGGAACTGAAGCTTTCTTT	CAWSVRGQEGTEAFF
TRBD2	TRBJ2-1	many	TRBV10-3	TGTGCCATCAGTGACAGCGGGGGTAGCTCCTACAATGAGCAGTTCTTC	CAISDSGGSSYNEQFF
-	TRBJ2-7	-	TRBV12-3/TRBV12-4	TGTGCCAGCAGCTTAAGGGGACAGCGGGGGGAGCAGTACTTC	CASSLRGQRGEQYF
-	TRBJ2-5	few	TRBV5-1	TGCGCCAGCAGCCGGGGGGGGACGGACAGGCAAGAGACCCAGTACTTC	CASSRGGTDRQETQYF
-	TRBJ2-7	-	TRBV5-5	TGTGCCAGCAGACCTACACCAGGGAGTGGGGAGCAGTACTTC	CASRPTPGSGEQYF
-	TRBJ1-5	-	TRBV3-1	TGTGCCAGCAGCCAAGGGCCCGCAGGTAATCAGCCCCAGCATTTT	CASSQGPAGNQPQHF